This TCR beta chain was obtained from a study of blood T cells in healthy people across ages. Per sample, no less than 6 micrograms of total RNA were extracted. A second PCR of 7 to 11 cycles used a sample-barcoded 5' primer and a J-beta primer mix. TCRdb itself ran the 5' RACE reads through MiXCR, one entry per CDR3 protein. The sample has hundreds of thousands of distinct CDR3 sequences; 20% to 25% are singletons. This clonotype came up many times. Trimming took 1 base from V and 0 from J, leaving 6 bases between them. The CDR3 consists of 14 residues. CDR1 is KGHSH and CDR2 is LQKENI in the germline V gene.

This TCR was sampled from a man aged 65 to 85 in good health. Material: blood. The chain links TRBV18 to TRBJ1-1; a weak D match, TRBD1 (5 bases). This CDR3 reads CASSPQGMNTEAFF. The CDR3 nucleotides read TGTGCCAGCTCACCACAGGGGATGAACACTGAAGCTTTCTTT. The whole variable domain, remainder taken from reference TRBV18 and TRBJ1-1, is NAGVMQNPRHLVRRRGQEARLRCSPMKGHSHVYWYRQLPEEGLKFMVYLQKENIIDESGMPKERFSAEFPKEGPSILRIQQVVRGDSAAYFCASSPQGMNTEAFFGQGTRLTVV.